The rows below give T cell receptor beta chains drawn from one sample of a study of blood T cell repertoires in COVID-19. Sequenced by immunoSEQ multiplex PCR; TCRdb stores in-frame clones only, minus some. The table shows about 190,000 clones, with less than 90% occurring only once. Sequencing input: PBMCs or T cells enriched from blood (not recorded which). Receptors originate from a woman in her twenties or thirties who had been exposed to COVID-19. CDR3s include the opening cysteine and the closing phenylalanine or tryptophan. The order of the fields is V gene, CDR3 length, D gene, clone size, J gene, CDR3 protein, CDR3 DNA. The D gene is left open where the match is weak. Clone size is shown for a subset of rows, as once, few, many or a class of expanded clone.

TRBV21-1	17	-	-	TRBJ1-2	CASSKMGGAEINYGYTF	TGTGCCAGCAGCAAAATGGGTGGGGCAGAAATTAACTATGGCTACACCTTC
TRBV3-1/TRBV3-2	12	TRBD1	-	TRBJ2-7	CASGTAPYEQYF	TGTGCCAGTGGGACAGCGCCCTACGAGCAGTACTTC
TRBV10-1	16	-	-	TRBJ1-1	CASSAGGAGANTEAFF	TGCGCCAGCAGTGCGGGAGGGGCAGGGGCGAACACTGAAGCTTTCTTT
TRBV27	15	TRBD1	-	TRBJ2-7	CASSSQTGVGYEQYF	TGTGCCAGCAGTTCTCAAACAGGGGTAGGGTACGAGCAGTACTTC
TRBV5-4	15	TRBD1	-	TRBJ1-1	CASSLAYTGGTEAFF	TGTGCCAGCAGCTTGGCTTATACAGGGGGTACCGAAGCTTTCTTT
TRBV6-5	14	TRBD1	-	TRBJ1-1	CASKKQTGSTEAFF	TGTGCCAGCAAAAAGCAGACAGGGTCCACTGAAGCTTTCTTT
TRBV19	12	TRBD1	-	TRBJ1-2	CASGDRDYGYTF	TGTGCCAGTGGTGACAGGGACTATGGCTACACCTTC
TRBV4-3	14	TRBD1	few	TRBJ1-2	CASSQRQGYYGYTF	TGCGCCAGCAGCCAACGACAGGGGTACTATGGCTACACCTTC
TRBV19	10	-	-	TRBJ1-1	CASTSGEAFF	TGTGCCAGTACCTCAGGTGAAGCTTTCTTT
TRBV4-2	15	-	-	TRBJ2-1	CASSPPGTIDNEQFF	TGTGCCAGCAGCCCCCCCGGGACAATTGACAATGAGCAGTTCTTC
TRBV9	13	TRBD1	-	TRBJ1-1	CASSPTRQGEAFF	TGTGCCAGCAGCCCAACCCGACAGGGGGAAGCTTTCTTT
TRBV7-8	17	-	once	TRBJ1-5	CASSFQPDAQANQPQHF	TGTGCCAGCAGCTTTCAACCCGACGCACAGGCTAATCAGCCCCAGCATTTT
TRBV6-5	14	TRBD2	-	TRBJ2-7	CASSFSGGQNEQYF	TGTGCCAGTTCCTTTAGCGGGGGGCAAAACGAGCAGTACTTC
TRBV9	15	-	-	TRBJ2-1	CASSVDPGDYNEQFF	TGTGCCAGCAGCGTAGACCCGGGGGACTACAATGAGCAGTTCTTC
TRBV7-2	14	-	-	TRBJ1-1	CASRPGFDYTEAFF	TGTGCCAGCAGGCCAGGGTTTGATTACACTGAAGCTTTCTTT
TRBV5-1	15	TRBD2	once	TRBJ2-1	CASSLTSGLHNEQFF	TGCGCCAGCAGCTTGACTAGCGGCCTTCACAATGAGCAGTTCTTC
TRBV18	17	TRBD2	-	TRBJ2-1	CASSPGSGGSSYNEQFF	TGTGCCAGCTCACCAGGTAGCGGGGGAAGCTCCTACAATGAGCAGTTCTTC
TRBV5-8	17	TRBD2	-	TRBJ2-2	CASSLAPGTSKTGELFF	TGTGCCAGCAGCTTGGCTCCGGGGACTAGCAAGACCGGGGAGCTGTTTTTT
TRBV6-5	12	-	-	TRBJ2-2	CASTDSTGELFF	TGTGCCAGCACCGACAGCACCGGGGAGCTGTTTTTT
TRBV7-2	12	-	-	TRBJ2-2	CASNKPPGELFF	TGTGCCAGCAACAAACCCCCCGGGGAGCTGTTTTTT
TRBV5-8	12	-	-	TRBJ2-7	CASSLSIDEQYF	TGTGCCAGCAGCTTGTCTATTGACGAGCAGTACTTC
TRBV30	13	TRBD1	-	TRBJ2-7	CAWSVRGPYEQYF	TGTGCCTGGAGTGTGAGGGGGCCCTACGAGCAGTACTTC
TRBV18	19	-	-	TRBJ1-5	CASSPFVWQGRDSNQPQHF	TGTGCCAGCTCACCATTTGTATGGCAGGGGAGAGATAGCAATCAGCCCCAGCATTTT
TRBV4-1	16	-	once	TRBJ2-5	CASSQAPGTYEETQYF	TGCGCCAGCAGCCAAGCTCCCGGGACTTACGAAGAGACCCAGTACTTC
TRBV7-9	13	-	-	TRBJ2-7	CASSLPGIHEQYF	TGTGCCAGCAGCCTCCCGGGTATACACGAGCAGTACTTC
TRBV4-1	14	-	-	TRBJ1-5	CASSQVGGDQPQHF	TGCGCCAGCAGCCAAGTGGGGGGGGATCAGCCCCAGCATTTT
TRBV7-6	17	TRBD2	-	TRBJ2-5	CASSLAYPREGEETQYF	TGTGCCAGCAGCTTAGCGTACCCCAGGGAGGGAGAGGAGACCCAGTACTTC
TRBV19	13	-	-	TRBJ2-3	CASKERGTDTQYF	TGTGCCAGTAAGGAGAGGGGCACAGATACGCAGTATTTT
TRBV2	14	TRBD1	-	TRBJ1-1	CASSNIQGRTEAFF	TGTGCCAGCAGTAATATACAGGGGAGGACTGAAGCTTTCTTT
TRBV6-6	14	TRBD1	-	TRBJ1-5	CASHSDRGNQPQHF	TGTGCCAGCCACTCGGACAGGGGGAATCAGCCCCAGCATTTT
TRBV6-6	15	-	-	TRBJ1-1	CASSRRGGGDTEAFF	TGTGCCAGCAGCCGCCGGGGGGGCGGGGACACTGAAGCTTTCTTT
TRBV4-1	17	TRBD1	-	TRBJ2-3	CASSQDLGQGYADTQYF	TGCGCCAGCAGCCAAGATCTAGGACAGGGGTACGCAGATACGCAGTATTTT
TRBV30	15	-	-	TRBJ2-7	CAWTYTRGLPYEQYF	TGTGCCTGGACCTACACACGGGGTTTACCCTACGAGCAGTACTTC
TRBV12-5	12	TRBD1	-	TRBJ1-1	CASEIRGTEAFF	TGTGCTAGTGAAATCAGGGGGACTGAAGCTTTCTTT